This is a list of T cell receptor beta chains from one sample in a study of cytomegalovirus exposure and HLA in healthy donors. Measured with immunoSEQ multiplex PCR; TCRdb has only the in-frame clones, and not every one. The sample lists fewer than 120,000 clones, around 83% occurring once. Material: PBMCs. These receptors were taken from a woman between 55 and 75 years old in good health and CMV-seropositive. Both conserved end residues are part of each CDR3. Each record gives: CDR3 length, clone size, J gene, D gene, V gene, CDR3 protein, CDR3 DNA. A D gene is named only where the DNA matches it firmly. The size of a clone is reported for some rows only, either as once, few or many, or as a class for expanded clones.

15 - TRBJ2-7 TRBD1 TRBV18 CASSQGQGGSYEQYF TGTGCCAGCTCACAGGGACAGGGTGGCTCCTACGAGCAGTACTTC
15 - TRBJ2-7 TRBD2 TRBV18 CASSPGTSGMGEQYF TGTGCCAGCTCACCCGGGACTAGCGGGATGGGGGAGCAGTACTTC
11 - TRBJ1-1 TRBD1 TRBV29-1 CSGGQSTEAFF TGCAGCGGGGGACAGTCTACTGAAGCTTTCTTT
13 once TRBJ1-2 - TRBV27 CASSLGRSYGYTF TGTGCCAGCAGTTTGGGCCGTTCTTATGGCTACACCTTC
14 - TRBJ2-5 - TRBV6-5 CASSYAGPSDFQYF TGTGCCAGCAGTTACGCGGGTCCGTCCGACTTCCAGTACTTC
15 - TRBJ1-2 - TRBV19 CASSIWTTSNYGYTF TGTGCCAGTAGTATATGGACAACGTCTAACTATGGCTACACCTTC
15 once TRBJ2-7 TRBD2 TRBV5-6 CASSLVQREKHEQYF TGTGCCAGCAGCTTGGTCCAGCGGGAGAAGCACGAGCAGTACTTC
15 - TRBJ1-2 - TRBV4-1 CASSQDGVGRNGYTF TGCGCCAGCAGCCAAGATGGAGTGGGGAGGAATGGCTACACCTTC
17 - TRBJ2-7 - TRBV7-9 CASSSLRVGGEAYEQYF TGTGCCAGCAGCTCCCTACGTGTCGGCGGAGAGGCCTACGAGCAGTACTTC
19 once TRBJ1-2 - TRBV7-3 CASTHRAHRSHYFNYGYTF TGTGCCAGCACGCACCGGGCCCACAGGTCACACTATTTTAACTATGGCTACACCTTC
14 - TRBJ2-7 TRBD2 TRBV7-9 CSSNKVAGDYEQYF TGTTCCAGCAATAAGGTAGCGGGAGACTACGAGCAGTACTTC
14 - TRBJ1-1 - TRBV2 CASRLQGGTTEAFF TGTGCCAGCAGGTTACAAGGAGGAACCACTGAAGCTTTCTTT
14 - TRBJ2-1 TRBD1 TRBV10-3 CATFAGTGYNEQFF TGTGCCACCTTCGCCGGGACAGGGTACAATGAGCAGTTCTTC
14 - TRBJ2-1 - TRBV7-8 CASSLSGVGNEQFF TGTGCCAGCAGCTTAAGCGGAGTCGGCAATGAGCAGTTCTTC
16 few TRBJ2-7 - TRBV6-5 CASSYSAGELMGEQYF TGTGCCAGCAGTTACTCGGCCGGGGAGCTAATGGGCGAGCAGTACTTC
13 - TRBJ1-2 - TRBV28 CASSPDSDYGYTF TGTGCCAGCAGTCCCGACAGTGATTATGGCTACACCTTC
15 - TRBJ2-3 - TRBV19 CASSRTAPDTDTQYF TGTGCCAGTAGTAGGACAGCGCCAGACACAGATACGCAGTATTTT
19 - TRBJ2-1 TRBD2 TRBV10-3 CAISDPGLAGAKVVNEQFF TGTGCCATCAGTGACCCGGGACTAGCGGGAGCTAAGGTTGTAAATGAGCAGTTCTTC
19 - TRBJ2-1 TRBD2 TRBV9 CASSVGGLAGGSFYNEQFF TGTGCCAGCAGCGTAGGAGGACTAGCGGGCGGCAGCTTTTACAATGAGCAGTTCTTC
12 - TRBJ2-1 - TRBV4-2 CASSQEGAWQFF TGTGCCAGCAGCCAAGAGGGGGCGTGGCAGTTCTTC
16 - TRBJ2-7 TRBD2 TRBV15 CATSRVLGLAVGEQYF TGTGCCACCAGCAGAGTTCTGGGACTAGCGGTTGGCGAGCAGTACTTC
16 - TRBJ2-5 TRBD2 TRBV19 CASSEGLAGPKETQYF TGTGCCAGTAGTGAGGGACTAGCGGGACCAAAGGAGACCCAGTACTTC
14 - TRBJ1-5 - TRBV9 CASSVSGGVQPQHF TGTGCCAGCAGCGTATCCGGGGGGGTTCAGCCCCAGCATTTT
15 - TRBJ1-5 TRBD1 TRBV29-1 CSVAVTGDYNQPQHF TGCAGCGTAGCCGTAACAGGGGATTATAATCAGCCCCAGCATTTT
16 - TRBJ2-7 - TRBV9 CASSPSGGGQLGRQYF TGTGCCAGCAGCCCGAGTGGGGGGGGGCAATTGGGTCGGCAGTACTTC
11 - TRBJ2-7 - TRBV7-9 CASSYLREQYF TGTGCCAGCAGCTACCTCCGCGAGCAGTACTTC
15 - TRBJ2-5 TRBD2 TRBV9 CASSLASGNQETQYF TGTGCCAGCAGCCTAGCTAGCGGGAACCAAGAGACCCAGTACTTC
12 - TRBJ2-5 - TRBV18 CASSPTGETQYF TGTGCCAGCTCGCCGACAGGAGAGACCCAGTACTTC
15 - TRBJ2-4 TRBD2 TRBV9 CASSAREGHENIQYF TGTGCCAGCAGCGCGCGGGAGGGCCACGAAAACATTCAGTACTTC